This record covers a single TCR beta chain. Its matching antigen is unknown. Trimming cost V 10 bases and J 4 bases, with 14 bases left between them. Germline-derived CDR1 and CDR2 are ENHRY and SYGVKD. There are 13 residues in the CDR3. The data derive from a study of blood T cells in healthy people across ages. Study results and limitations: Nothing was known about donor CMV status, and this possibly confounded expanded clonotype changes.

PCR was performed a second time for 7 to 11 cycles using a sample-barcoded 5' primer and a J-beta primer mix. TCRdb passed the 5' RACE reads through MiXCR, listing each CDR3 protein once. This table has about 1.4 million distinct CDR3 sequences, around 55% appearing once. The V gene is TRBV10-3, the J gene TRBJ2-1; D perhaps matches TRBD1 (5 bases). This TCR was sampled from a man in his late teens or twenties in good health. Sequenced: blood. CDR3 sequence reads: CATTASGYNEQFF. The CDR3 DNA reads TGTGCCACCACGGCGTCAGGGTACAATGAGCAGTTCTTC.